The sequence of this T cell receptor (beta chain) was determined in a study of cytomegalovirus exposure and HLA in healthy donors. Study-wide findings and caveats: Later analysis identified over 15,000 TCR beta sequences associated with HLA alleles, using a false discovery rate threshold of 0.05. With DRB1 most and HLA-C fewest, TCR association rates differed between HLA loci in a later analysis.

PCR was performed using 60 Vbeta and 13 Jbeta primers. The method was immunoSEQ multiplex PCR; TCRdb's version includes in-frame clones alone and lacks a portion of them. The sample has approximately 100,000 clones, approximately 66% seen once; the top ten hold roughly 3.4%. About this clone itself: Its antigen is undetermined.

V was pared by 0 bases and J by 5 bases, with 11 bases between. Germline CDR1 ENHRY, CDR2 SYGVKD. CDR3 length equals 14 residues. Sequencing used PBMCs. This sequence originates from a woman in her forties or fifties in good health and CMV-seronegative. The chain has TRBV10-3 and TRBJ2-7; D may be TRBD1 (5 bases). CDR3 in amino acids: CAISESWTTDEQYF. The CDR3 nucleotides read TGTGCCATCAGTGAGTCGTGGACGACAGACGAGCAGTACTTC.